This TCR beta chain was obtained from a study of T cell responses to AZD1222 COVID-19 vaccine. Using immunoSEQ multiplex PCR, the repertoire was profiled, and TCRdb retains in-frame clones only, with some absent. The sample lists roughly 100,000 clones, approximately 90% occurring once. The CDR3 extends over 14 amino acids. Germline V gives CDR1 MDHEN, CDR2 SYDVKM. The V and J ends lost 3 bases and 2 bases, in that order; junction bases with no gene match: 2. The rearrangement links TRBV28 to TRBJ2-7; the match to TRBD2 covers 9 bases. This clonotype was obtained from an adult in good health. The sample was peripheral blood, taken on day 0 of AZD1222 vaccination. The CDR3, as DNA: TGTGCCAGCAGTTTGACTAGCGGCGCCTACGAGCAGTACTTC. This sequence encodes CASSLTSGAYEQYF.